This T cell receptor (beta chain) was sequenced in a study of blood T cell repertoires in COVID-19 (dated by TCRdb to about 2020). Regarding the study in general: Collaborator samples came from the United States, Italy and Spain and covered acute and convalescent phases of COVID-19. The samples were drawn from the first 160 participants of the ongoing ImmuneRACE study and from over 950 subjects provided by 6 global collaborators. The prospective study material was composed of cDNA or gDNA derived from T cells, B-cell-depleted T cells, or PBMCs. Subjects who had been exposed to COVID-19, were actively infected with it, or had recovered from it provided the deeply sampled blood TCRbeta repertoires that made up the dataset. Where available, HLA class I and class II types were taken from metadata supplied by the sample provider and were not determined by assay-based typing. Sample metadata almost always included a de-identified subject ID, COVID-19 status, age in years and sex. The repertoires were released in a freely available public database meant as a resource for research on the immune response to SARS-CoV-2. What the study reported, not specific to this receptor: How much clinical and demographic metadata was included differed by source and by participant, and the metadata was provided uncurated.

Concerning this clone itself: The target of this receptor is not known. No much larger clonotype is one base removed from it; base qualities were not supplied.

In Seattle, one collaborating source enrolled patients while the infection was active and tracked those patients longitudinally over the course of disease. Whole blood was collected in K2EDTA tubes by collaborating institutions according to the institutions' own protocols. For TCRbeta analysis, collaborators shipped samples as frozen whole blood, isolated PBMCs, or DNA extracted from either of those sample types. The immunoSEQ Assay, a bias-controlled multiplex PCR, was used to amplify TCRbeta CDR3 regions from genomic DNA. Regarding the original processing steps: The number of nucleated cells in each sample was estimated from the amplification of reference gene primers within the assay. Sequence reads were collapsed and filtered to measure the absolute abundance of every unique TCRbeta CDR3 rearrangement. For each sample, productive Simpson clonality was calculated as the square root of Simpson's diversity index across productive rearrangements. In its TCRdb copy, this immuneACCESS table keeps in-frame sequences only and misses some clones. Where compared with another copy, unresolved V genes explain less than half of these, and the others have no known cause. That table furnishes V, J and clone size, whereas the DNA furnished D and trimming. For this sample the table gives some 350,000 clones, of which 80% to 90% were detected only once. Roughly 6% of the sample belongs to the ten largest clones.

Specimen: peripheral blood. This receptor was obtained from a woman aged 45-60 years with COVID-19, enrolled during active disease.

The sequenced DNA is TGTGCTAGTGGTTTGGGACATCCCTATTCCTACGAGCAGTACTTC. The encoded protein is CASGLGHPYSYEQYF. The receptor chain draws on TRBV12-5 and TRBJ2-7, with the D gene call left open. From the germline V gene, CDR1 is LGHNT and CDR2 is FRNRAP. Inclusive of the bounding cysteine and phenylalanine, the CDR3 is 15 residues long. Only the CDR3 DNA is retained, 45 bases long and in frame from the first base. V lost 1 base and J lost 1 base; the stretch between them is 11 bases long.